What follows are 26 T cell receptor beta chains derived from one specimen sequenced in a study of shared T cell receptors in the human thymus. The table came from immunoSEQ multiplex PCR; TCRdb's copy has only in-frame clones and leaves some out. This table has some 640,000 clones, about 90% appearing once. Separately, the same data were catalogued under a study of human thymus T cells.

Sequenced input: thymocytes. The receptors come from a boy under two years old with a congenital heart defect.

This clone was observed a handful of times. V and J are TRBV7-8 and TRBJ2-3; D is unclear. The CDR3 consists of 15 residues. V was cut by 1 base and J by 0 bases, with 8 bases left in between. Germline-derived CDR1 and CDR2 are SGHVS and FQNEAQ. CDR3 sequence: CASSLVYKSTDTQYF. The CDR3 nucleotides are TGTGCCAGCAGCTTAGTTTACAAAAGCACAGATACGCAGTATTTT.

As concerns this clone: This specimen includes other DNA sequences encoding the same CDR3. The chain is built from TRBV18 and TRBJ1-6, with 8 bases identical to TRBD1. The CDR3 sequence is 16 residues long. Germline trimming cut 4 bases from V and 8 bases from J; bases unmatched to any gene: 10. From germline, CDR1 is KGHSH and CDR2 LQKENI. CDR3 sequence reads: CASSLTPTGVDSPLHF. The CDR3 bases are TGTGCCAGCTCACTAACTCCGACAGGGGTTGATTCACCCCTCCACTTT.

V and J are TRBV11-2 and TRBJ1-5; D possibly corresponds to TRBD1 (6 bases). Germline lookup yields CDR1 SGHAT and CDR2 FQNNGV. CDR3 length equals 16 residues. V dropped 0 bases and J dropped 6 bases, with 15 bases sitting between them. The CDR3 nucleotides are TGTGCCAGCAGCTTAGAGGCAGGGTTAGGGGGTCAGCCCCAGCATTTT. Amino acids: CASSLEAGLGGQPQHF.

V is TRBV5-6 and J is TRBJ1-2, with D unclear. The V end lost 4 bases, the J end lost 8 bases, and 15 bases lay between the germline ends. This CDR3 is built from 13 residues. Germline V CDR1 and CDR2: SGHDT, YYEEEE. The CDR3 region is CASSVRRGGGYTF. The DNA for the CDR3 is TGTGCCAGCAGCGTCCGACGGGGTGGGGGCTACACCTTC.

The chain uses TRBV5-6 and TRBJ1-5; possible D gene TRBD1, 6 bases. The CDR3 has 17 residues. The ends were cut back, 1 base at V and 1 base at J, with 15 bases in the middle. Per the germline V gene, CDR1 is SGHDT and CDR2 is YYEEEE. CDR3: CASSLWGLGGSNQPQHF. The CDR3 nucleotides are TGTGCCAGCAGCTTGTGGGGGTTAGGGGGAAGCAATCAGCCCCAGCATTTT.

This clone was detected only once. J is TRBJ1-1 and V is TRBV7-6; tentatively, D is TRBD1 (6 bases). Trimming took off 5 bases at V and 0 bases at J, with 10 bases between the two ends. The length of the CDR3 is 14 residues. CDR1 is SGHVS, CDR2 FNYEAQ, per germline. CDR3 protein: CASSLTGLNTEAFF. CDR3 sequence (DNA): TGTGCCAGCAGCCTCACAGGGTTGAACACTGAAGCTTTCTTT. The full variable domain, its missing parts supplied by reference TRBV7-6 and TRBJ1-1, is GAGVSQSPRYKVTKRGQDVALRCDPISGHVSLYWYRQALGQGPEFLTYFNYEAQQDKSGLPNDRFSAERPEGSISTLTIQRTEQRDSAMYRCASSLTGLNTEAFFGQGTRLTVV.

The J gene is TRBJ2-7, the V gene TRBV7-8, with TRBD2 matching over 11 bases. The CDR3 length is 15 residues. V lost 3 bases and J lost 4; bases outside the gene matches: 5. Germline V gene sequence: CDR1 SGHVS, CDR2 FQNEAQ. The CDR3 DNA reads TGTGCCAGCAGCTTTGAACTAGCGGGAGTTTACGAGCAGTACTTC. It codes for CASSFELAGVYEQYF.

V usage is TRBV27 and J usage is TRBJ2-7; possible D gene TRBD2, 5 bases. The CDR3 is 17 amino acids. The V and J ends lost 5 bases and 2 bases respectively, with 22 bases between them. Germline assignment: CDR1 MNHEY and CDR2 SMNVEV (reference sequence). The CDR3 DNA reads as TGTGCCAGCAGTCCCCTCCCAAGGGAGAGCCCTCCCTACGAGCAGTACTTC. Amino acid sequence: CASSPLPRESPPYEQYF.

The chain's CDR3 is CASSNPIRLAGGLSGELFF. CDR3 nucleotides: TGTGCCAGTAGTAATCCTATACGGCTAGCGGGAGGACTTTCCGGGGAGCTGTTTTTT. The chain links TRBV19 to TRBJ2-2; 11 bases align to TRBD2. The germline V gene encodes CDR1 LNHDA and CDR2 SQIVND (reference sequence). The V and J ends lost 4 bases and 6 bases, in that order; junction bases with no gene match: 16. The CDR3 spans 19 residues. The full variable domain, completed using reference TRBV19 and TRBJ2-2, is DGGITQSPKYLFRKEGQNVTLSCEQNLNHDAMYWYRQDPGQGLRLIYYSQIVNDFQKGDIAEGYSVSREKKESFPLTVTSAQKNPTAFYLCASSNPIRLAGGLSGELFFGEGSRLTVL.

V usage is TRBV5-1 and J usage is TRBJ2-7; possibly TRBD2 for D (5 bases). V was pared by 4 bases and J by 0 bases, with 11 bases between. This CDR3 is built from 14 residues. The germline gives CDR1 SGHRS, CDR2 YFSETQ. DNA for the CDR3: TGCGCCAGCAGCCCTCTTGGGAGCTCCTACGAGCAGTACTTC. Encoded protein: CASSPLGSSYEQYF.

V and J are TRBV19 and TRBJ1-1; tentatively, D is TRBD1 (5 bases). This CDR3 comprises 15 residues. V lost 3 bases and J lost 0, with 11 bases in between. Germline loops: CDR1 LNHDA, CDR2 SQIVND (reference sequence). CDR3 DNA sequence: TGTGCCAGTAGTATCGCGGGACGGATGAACACTGAAGCTTTCTTT. Translated: CASSIAGRMNTEAFF. The full variable domain, its missing parts supplied by reference TRBV19 and TRBJ1-1, is DGGITQSPKYLFRKEGQNVTLSCEQNLNHDAMYWYRQDPGQGLRLIYYSQIVNDFQKGDIAEGYSVSREKKESFPLTVTSAQKNPTAFYLCASSIAGRMNTEAFFGQGTRLTVV.

The rearrangement uses TRBV7-2 and TRBJ1-1; D gene unclear. Germline V gene lookup returns CDR1 SGHTA and CDR2 FQGNSA. The CDR3 sequence is 12 residues long. V was clipped by 3 bases and J by 2 bases, with 4 bases between them. The CDR3: CASSFQNTEAFF. Written as DNA, the CDR3 is TGTGCCAGCAGCTTTCAAAACACTGAAGCTTTCTTT.

The chain is built from TRBV13 and TRBJ1-2; weak D call: TRBD1 (5 bases). Germline loops: CDR1 PRHDT, CDR2 FYEKMQ (reference sequence). Deletions cut 6 bases from V and 2 bases from J, with 13 bases between. This CDR3 comprises 14 residues. CDR3 in DNA: TGTGCCAGCAGGGCAGGGAGGGAAAACTATGGCTACACCTTC. It translates to CASRAGRENYGYTF. The whole variable domain, filled in from reference TRBV13 and TRBJ1-2, reads AAGVIQSPRHLIKEKRETATLKCYPIPRHDTVYWYQQGPGQDPQFLISFYEKMQSDKGSIPDRFSAQQFSDYHSELNMSSLELGDSALYFCASRAGRENYGYTFGSGTRLTVV.

The rearrangement uses TRBV25-1 and TRBJ2-1; D is undetermined. Trimming stripped 8 bases from V and 7 bases from J, with 15 bases between. The CDR3 totals 13 residues. Per the germline V gene, CDR1 is MGHDK and CDR2 is SYGVNS. Here the CDR3 reads CASATRGQNEQFF. Here the CDR3 DNA reads TGTGCCAGCGCCACTCGTGGGCAGAATGAGCAGTTCTTC.

This chain connects TRBV14 to TRBJ2-3; TRBD2 matches 12 bases. The CDR3 has 20 amino acids. The germline V gene has CDR1 SGHDN and CDR2 FVKESK. The V segment lost 2 bases and the J segment 0 bases; nucleotides outside the gene matches: 12. This CDR3 reads CASSQTRAGTSGYSTDTQYF. The DNA of the CDR3 is TGTGCCAGCAGCCAAACGAGGGCCGGGACTAGCGGGTATAGCACAGATACGCAGTATTTT.

This chain links TRBV4-2 with TRBJ1-1; no firm D call. V lost 3 bases to trimming and J lost 3 bases, with 20 bases between them. The CDR3 runs to 17 residues. CDR1 is LGHNA, CDR2 YNFKEQ, per germline. CDR3 loop: CASSQKERATRYTEAFF. The CDR3 DNA reads as TGTGCCAGCAGCCAGAAAGAGAGGGCGACACGCTACACTGAAGCTTTCTTT.

The CDR3 bases are TGCGCCAGCAGCCCAACAGGTTACTTCTCCTACAATGAGCAGTTCTTC. Translation gives CASSPTGYFSYNEQFF. The V and J genes are TRBV4-3 and TRBJ2-1; the D gene is possibly TRBD1 (5 bases). The V gene lost 4 bases and the J gene lost 0 bases, with 13 bases spanning the gap. This CDR3 has 16 amino acids. Germline CDR1 reads LGHNA; CDR2 reads YSLEER.

This chain links TRBV4-3 with TRBJ2-3; the match to TRBD2 covers 8 bases. Germline assignment: CDR1 LGHNA and CDR2 YSLEER. The CDR3 spans 15 residues. The V and J ends lost 6 bases and 0 bases, in that order; junction bases with no gene match: 5. The CDR3 loop reads CASSFLAGSTDTQYF. In DNA form, the CDR3 reads TGCGCCAGCAGTTTTCTAGCGGGCAGCACAGATACGCAGTATTTT.

This chain links TRBV5-1 with TRBJ1-1; perhaps TRBD1 as D (5 bases). Germline V gene lookup returns CDR1 SGHRS and CDR2 YFSETQ. CDR3 length equals 19 residues. The V end was cut by 5 bases, the J end by 1 base, with 27 bases between. The CDR3 is CASSKTWWQKKRGNTEAFF. DNA for the CDR3: TGCGCCAGCAGTAAGACGTGGTGGCAGAAAAAAAGGGGGAACACTGAAGCTTTCTTT.

This clone has just one count. This chain connects TRBV5-1 to TRBJ2-5, with TRBD1 identical over 7 bases. V shed 2 bases, J shed 7 bases, and the junction held 11 bases outside the gene matches. Germline assignment: CDR1 SGHRS and CDR2 YFSETQ. The CDR3 runs to 15 residues. In nucleotides, the CDR3 is TGCGCCAGCAGCTTCCTGACAGGGTCCCTGGGGACCCAGTACTTC. Its protein product is CASSFLTGSLGTQYF.

The chain is built from TRBV4-1 and TRBJ2-1, with 14 bases matching TRBD2. CDR3 length: 16 amino acids. Germline V gives CDR1 MGHRA, CDR2 YSYEKL. Germline trimming cut 3 bases from V and 10 bases from J; bases unmatched to any gene: 8. The CDR3 DNA is TGCGCCAGCAGCCATACCGGGACTAGCGGGAGCGGGGAGCAGTTCTTC. Amino acid sequence: CASSHTGTSGSGEQFF.

This chain uses TRBV4-1 with TRBJ2-1; TRBD2 agrees at 8 bases. CDR1 and CDR2 from the germline V gene are MGHRA and YSYEKL. CDR3 length equals 17 residues. After removal of 1 base from V and 7 bases from J, the junction contained 12 bases not matched to a gene. CDR3 sequence reads: CASSQGMAGGRGNEQFF. The DNA of the CDR3 is TGCGCCAGCAGCCAAGGGATGGCGGGAGGTCGTGGGAATGAGCAGTTCTTC.

This clone was counted once. The rearrangement joins TRBV28 to TRBJ1-2; D is unresolved. This CDR3 comprises 15 residues. The germline V gene encodes CDR1 MDHEN and CDR2 SYDVKM. Trimming pared 1 base from V and 0 bases from J, leaving 9 bases between. Here the CDR3 reads CASSLYQAANYGYTF. The CDR3 bases are TGTGCCAGCAGTTTATATCAGGCAGCTAACTATGGCTACACCTTC.

V usage is TRBV28 and J usage is TRBJ2-2; TRBD1 agrees at 7 bases. The junction had 11 bases not matched to a gene; V was cut back by 4 bases and J by 0 bases. This CDR3 is built from 18 residues. The germline gives CDR1 MDHEN, CDR2 SYDVKM. The CDR3 sequence: CASSSYWFQGANTGELFF. CDR3 in DNA: TGTGCCAGCAGTTCTTATTGGTTCCAGGGGGCGAACACCGGGGAGCTGTTTTTT.

The chain recombines TRBV7-2 with TRBJ2-5; no clear D. From germline, CDR1 is SGHTA and CDR2 FQGNSA. V lost 2 bases, J lost 5 bases, and 9 bases lay in between. This CDR3 has 13 residues. The CDR3: CASSLNASETQYF. DNA for the CDR3: TGTGCCAGCAGCTTAAACGCGAGCGAGACCCAGTACTTC.

The genes are TRBV12-2 and TRBJ2-7; TRBD1 was called by the table and not checked on the DNA. TRBV12-2 is a pseudogene locus. The CDR3 is 13 amino acids. The CDR3 region is CASRPSTGYGQYF. CDR3 sequence (DNA): TGTGCAAGTCGCCCCTCTACAGGGTACGGGCAGTACTTC.